The 20 T cell receptor beta chains presented below share a single source sample, sequenced in a study of control samples from healthy donors and cancer patients. Sequencing used immunoSEQ multiplex PCR; TCRdb keeps in-frame clones, though not all of them. The data show 100,000 to 150,000 clones, with around nine tenths seen just once and 12% held by the top ten. Input material: blood. The receptor set was obtained from a young man in good health.

This rearrangement joins TRBV15 to TRBJ1-2; D is possibly TRBD1 (5 bases). The germline gives CDR1 LNHNV, CDR2 YYDKDF (reference sequence). This CDR3 region has 14 residues. The V end was cut by 0 bases, the J end by 4 bases, with 9 bases between. In DNA, the CDR3 is TGTGCCACCAGCAGAGATAAGGGGACCTATGGCTACACCTTC. Protein product: CATSRDKGTYGYTF.

V and J are TRBV5-4 and TRBJ1-5, with a weak D call TRBD1 (6 bases). Trimming removed 2 bases at V and 0 bases at J, with 9 bases between. CDR1 SGHNT and CDR2 YYREEE come from the germline V gene (reference sequence). The CDR3 contains 15 residues. CDR3 loop: CASSLGGVSNQPQHF. The CDR3 DNA is TGTGCCAGCAGCTTAGGGGGGGTTAGCAATCAGCCCCAGCATTTT.

As concerns this clone: The junction departs from the called germline gene at one end, perhaps through a read error. The genes are TRBV5-1 and TRBJ1-1; D unresolved. The CDR3 is 15 amino acids. Germline V gene lookup returns CDR1 SGHRS and CDR2 YFSETQ. The CDR3 protein is CASSVTAFPNAEAFF. CDR3 coding DNA: TGCGCCAGCAGCGTAACAGCGTTTCCGAACGCTGAAGCTTTCTTT.

This clone occurred once. The chain has TRBV30 and TRBJ1-3; TRBD1 matches at 7 bases. The V gene's germline CDR1 is GTSNPN and CDR2 SVGIG (reference sequence). Trimming at V came to 0 bases and at J to 2 bases, leaving 4 bases not matched to a gene. The CDR3 sequence is 15 residues long. Written as DNA, the CDR3 is TGTGCCTGGAGTGTGGCAGGGGGGACTGGAAACACCATATATTTT. It codes for CAWSVAGGTGNTIYF.

The chain carries TRBV6-4 and TRBJ1-2, with 10 bases fitting TRBD1. J was trimmed by 4 bases and V by 0 bases; bases with no gene match: 8. Germline V CDR1 and CDR2: MRHNA, SNTAGT. The CDR3 has 17 residues. CDR3 residues: CASSDSDRGPLGYGYTF. The CDR3 DNA sequence: TGTGCCAGCAGTGACTCCGACAGGGGGCCTCTTGGCTATGGCTACACCTTC.

The chain recombines TRBV7-8 with TRBJ2-5; possible D gene TRBD1, 5 bases. Germline V gene lookup returns CDR1 SGHVS and CDR2 FQNEAQ. There are 13 residues in the CDR3. The ends were cut back, 8 bases at V and 5 bases at J, with 15 bases in the middle. The CDR3 sequence: CASVFQGVETQYF. Written as DNA, the CDR3 is TGTGCCAGCGTCTTTCAGGGTGTTGAGACCCAGTACTTC.

The chain carries TRBV7-3 and TRBJ2-2, with D perhaps assigned TRBD1 or TRBD2 (6 bases each). CDR1 is SGHTA, CDR2 FQGTGA, per germline. V lost 6 bases and J lost 4, with 15 bases in between. The CDR3 totals 15 residues. CDR3: CASSSGGPGTGELFF. For the CDR3, the DNA is TGTGCCAGCAGTTCTGGGGGGCCAGGCACCGGGGAGCTGTTTTTT.

The chain links TRBV7-9 to TRBJ1-5; tentative D call: TRBD1 (5 bases). Germline V gene data show CDR1 as SEHNR and CDR2 as FQNEAQ (reference sequence). This CDR3 spans 15 amino acids. V was shortened by 1 base and J by 3 bases, with 10 bases between the two germline ends. The CDR3: CASSLEGSLNQPQHF. The CDR3, as DNA: TGTGCCAGCAGCTTAGAGGGGTCCCTCAATCAGCCCCAGCATTTT.

This clone was counted once. The chain is built from TRBV30 and TRBJ1-1; D unresolved. The germline V gene has CDR1 GTSNPN and CDR2 SVGIG (reference sequence). The CDR3 runs 12 residues. The ends were cut back, 1 base at V and 5 bases at J, with 8 bases in the middle. CDR3 sequence (DNA): TGTGCCTGGAGTGGCCCGTGGACTGAAGCTTTCTTT. Translated, it gives CAWSGPWTEAFF. Based on the CDR3 plus reference TRBV30 and TRBJ1-1, the full variable domain is SQTIHQWPATLVQPVGSPLSLECTVEGTSNPNLYWYRQAAGRGLQLLFYSVGIGQISSEVPQNLSASRPQDRQFILSSKKLLLSDSGFYLCAWSGPWTEAFFGQGTRLTVV.

The CDR3 bases are TGTGCCAGTACCCCACAGGGGGCATCGTATAGCAATCAGCCCCAGCATTTT. The encoded protein is CASTPQGASYSNQPQHF. J is TRBJ1-5 and V is TRBV19, with TRBD1 matching 9 bases. The CDR3 covers 17 residues. V lost 7 bases, J lost 0 bases, and 10 bases stayed unmatched. The germline gives CDR1 LNHDA, CDR2 SQIVND (reference sequence).

The chain is built from TRBV12-3 or TRBV12-4 and TRBJ2-1; D is unclear. There are 13 residues in the CDR3. V was pared by 0 bases and J by 6 bases, with 6 bases between. CDR3 nucleotides: TGTGCCAGCAGTTTAGCCGTGCGCAATGAGCAGTTCTTC. It codes for CASSLAVRNEQFF.

This clone was detected a few times. The chain recombines TRBV25-1 with TRBJ2-2, with D perhaps matching TRBD1 or TRBD2 (5 bases each). Germline V CDR1 and CDR2: MGHDK, SYGVNS. The V end was cut by 2 bases, the J end by 6 bases, with 10 bases between. The CDR3 is made up of 14 amino acids. CDR3 protein: CASSEPGTAGELFF. The CDR3 DNA follows: TGTGCCAGCAGTGAACCCGGGACGGCCGGGGAGCTGTTTTTT. Full variable domain (rest looked up from reference TRBV25-1 and TRBJ2-2): EADIYQTPRYLVIGTGKKITLECSQTMGHDKMYWYQQDPGMELHLIHYSYGVNSTEKGDLSSESTVSRIRTEHFPLTLESARPSHTSQYLCASSEPGTAGELFFGEGSRLTVL.

Of note for this clone: This same CDR3 is encoded by further DNA sequences in the sample. The chain employs TRBV5-1 and TRBJ2-1; 11 nucleotides match TRBD1. Germline V gene sequence: CDR1 SGHRS, CDR2 YFSETQ. The J segment lost 3 bases and the V segment lost 2 bases, leaving 4 bases of the junction unmatched. There are 16 residues in the CDR3. DNA of the CDR3: TGCGCCAGCAGCTTCGGGGACAGGGGGGGCTACAATGAGCAGTTCTTC. This sequence encodes CASSFGDRGGYNEQFF.

This clone was observed once. The chain uses TRBV7-2 and TRBJ2-5, with 10 bases fitting TRBD1. The germline V gene encodes CDR1 SGHTA and CDR2 FQGNSA. Unmatched junction bases numbered 8, after V lost 5 bases and J lost 5 bases. The CDR3 loop spans 15 amino acids. In DNA form, the CDR3 reads TGTGCCAGCAGCCCCCGGACAGGGGGTTCGGAGACCCAGTACTTC. Translating gives CASSPRTGGSETQYF.

V usage is TRBV5-1 and J usage is TRBJ1-5; D may be TRBD1 (6 bases). CDR1 SGHRS and CDR2 YFSETQ come from the germline V gene. This CDR3 has 13 residues. Between the trimmed V and J ends, which lost 2 bases and 5 bases, there was a span of 8 bases. The CDR3 sequence is CASSLQGDQPQHF. CDR3 in DNA: TGCGCCAGCAGCTTACAGGGCGATCAGCCCCAGCATTTT.

CDR3 sequence: CASRAGGGNTIYF. In DNA, the CDR3 is TGTGCCAGCAGGGCGGGGGGAGGAAACACCATATATTTT. The chain carries TRBV27 and TRBJ1-3, with a tentative D call TRBD1 (5 bases). The CDR3 contains 13 residues. The germline gives CDR1 MNHEY, CDR2 SMNVEV (reference sequence). V lost 6 bases and J lost 4, with 10 bases in between.

The genes are TRBV28 and TRBJ2-2; D ambiguous. V lost 5 bases, J lost 4 bases, and 14 bases lay in between. Germline-derived CDR1 and CDR2 are MDHEN and SYDVKM. This CDR3 spans 15 amino acids. The CDR3 region has the DNA TGTGCCAGCAGTCTTCATACAGATACCACCGGGGAGCTGTTTTTT. Protein product: CASSLHTDTTGELFF.

V gene TRBV24-1 combines with J gene TRBJ1-5; 9 positions match TRBD1. Germline V gives CDR1 KGHDR, CDR2 SFDVKD. This CDR3 comprises 16 residues. Unmatched junction bases numbered 10, after V lost 7 bases and J lost 4 bases. CDR3 loop: CATSNNPGQGNQPQHF. CDR3 nucleotides: TGTGCCACCAGCAACAATCCGGGACAGGGTAATCAGCCCCAGCATTTT.

This clone was detected only once. J is TRBJ2-7 and V is TRBV5-1; 7 bases are shared with TRBD1. V trimming: 3 bases; J trimming: 2 bases; junction bases outside the gene matches: 5. The CDR3 has 14 residues. Germline V gives CDR1 SGHRS, CDR2 YFSETQ. CDR3 in amino acids: CASSSWTGPYEQYF. The DNA of the CDR3 is TGCGCCAGCAGCTCCTGGACAGGCCCCTACGAGCAGTACTTC.

The chain links TRBV19 to TRBJ2-7; 7 bases fit TRBD2. The CDR3 spans 15 residues. Germline V gene data show CDR1 as LNHDA and CDR2 as SQIVND (reference sequence). With 8 bases clipped from V and 3 bases from J, the junction kept 13 bases outside the gene matches. The DNA for the CDR3 is TGTGCCAGTGTTAAGAATTACGGGGAGGGCTACGAGCAGTACGTC. Protein product: CASVKNYGEGYEQYV.